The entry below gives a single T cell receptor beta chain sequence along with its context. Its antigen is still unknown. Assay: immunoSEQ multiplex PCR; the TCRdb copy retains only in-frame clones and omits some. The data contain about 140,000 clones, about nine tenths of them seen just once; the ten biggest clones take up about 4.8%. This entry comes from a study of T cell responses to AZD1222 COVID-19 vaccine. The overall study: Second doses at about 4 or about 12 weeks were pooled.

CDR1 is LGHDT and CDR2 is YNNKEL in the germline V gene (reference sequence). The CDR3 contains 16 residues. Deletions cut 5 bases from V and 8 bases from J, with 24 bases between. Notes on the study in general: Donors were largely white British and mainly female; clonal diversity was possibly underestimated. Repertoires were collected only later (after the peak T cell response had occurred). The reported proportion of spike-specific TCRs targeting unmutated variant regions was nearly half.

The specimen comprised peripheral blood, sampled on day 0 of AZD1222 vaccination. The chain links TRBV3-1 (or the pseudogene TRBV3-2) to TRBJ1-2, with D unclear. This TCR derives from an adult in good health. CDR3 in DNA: TGTGCCAGCAGCGCCTCCTTTAAGTCACCGAGGAAGGGCTACACCTTC. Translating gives CASSASFKSPRKGYTF.